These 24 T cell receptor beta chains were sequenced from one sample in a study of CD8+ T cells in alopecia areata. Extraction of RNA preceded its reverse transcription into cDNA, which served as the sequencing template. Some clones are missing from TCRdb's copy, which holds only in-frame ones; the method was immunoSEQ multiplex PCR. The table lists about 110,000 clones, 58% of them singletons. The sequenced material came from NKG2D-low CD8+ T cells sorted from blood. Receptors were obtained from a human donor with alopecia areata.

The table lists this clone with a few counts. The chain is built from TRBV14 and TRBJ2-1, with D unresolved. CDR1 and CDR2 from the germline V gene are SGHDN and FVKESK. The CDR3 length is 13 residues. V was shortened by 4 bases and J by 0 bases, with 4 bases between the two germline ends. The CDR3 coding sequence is TGTGCCAGCAGCCTTGGCTCCTACAATGAGCAGTTCTTC. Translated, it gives CASSLGSYNEQFF. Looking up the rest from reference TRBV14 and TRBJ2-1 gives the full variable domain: EAGVTQFPSHSVIEKGQTVTLRCDPISGHDNLYWYRRVMGKEIKFLLHFVKESKQDESGMPNNRFLAERTGGTYSTLKVQPAELEDSGVYFCASSLGSYNEQFFGPGTRLTVL.

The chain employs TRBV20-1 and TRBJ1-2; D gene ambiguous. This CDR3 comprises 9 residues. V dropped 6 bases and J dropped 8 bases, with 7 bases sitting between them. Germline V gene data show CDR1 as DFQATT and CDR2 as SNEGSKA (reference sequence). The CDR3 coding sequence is TGCAGTGCCCCGTCCGGCTACACCTTC. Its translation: CSAPSGYTF.

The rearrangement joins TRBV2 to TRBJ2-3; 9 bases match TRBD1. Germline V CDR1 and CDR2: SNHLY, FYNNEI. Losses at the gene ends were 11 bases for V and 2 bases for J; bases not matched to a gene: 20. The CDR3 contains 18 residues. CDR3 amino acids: CARDILRDGTGYTDTQYF. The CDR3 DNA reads TGTGCCCGAGATATTCTGAGGGACGGGACAGGGTACACAGATACGCAGTATTTT. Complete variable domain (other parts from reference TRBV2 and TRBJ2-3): EPEVTQTPSHQVTQMGQEVILRCVPISNHLYFYWYRQILGQKVEFLVSFYNNEISEKSEIFDDQFSVERPDGSNFTLKIRSTKLEDSAMYFCARDILRDGTGYTDTQYFGPGTRLTVL.

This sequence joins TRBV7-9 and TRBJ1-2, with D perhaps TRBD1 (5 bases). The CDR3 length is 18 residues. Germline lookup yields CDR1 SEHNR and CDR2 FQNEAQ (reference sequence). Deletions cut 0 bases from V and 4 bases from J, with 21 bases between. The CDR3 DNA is TGTGCCAGCAGCTTAGCGATAGTGCGGGGCCTGACCCCCTATGGCTACACCTTC. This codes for CASSLAIVRGLTPYGYTF.

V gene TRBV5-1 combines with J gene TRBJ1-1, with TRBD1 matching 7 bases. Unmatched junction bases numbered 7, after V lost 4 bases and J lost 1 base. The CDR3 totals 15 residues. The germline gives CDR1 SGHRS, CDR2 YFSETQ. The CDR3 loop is CASSIDRVENTEAFF. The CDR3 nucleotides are TGCGCCAGCAGCATTGACAGGGTCGAGAACACTGAAGCTTTCTTT.

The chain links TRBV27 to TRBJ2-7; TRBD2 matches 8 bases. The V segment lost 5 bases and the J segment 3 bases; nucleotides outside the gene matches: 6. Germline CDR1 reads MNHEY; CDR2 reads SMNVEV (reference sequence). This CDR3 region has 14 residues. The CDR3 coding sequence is TGTGCCAGCAGTCGGGTGGCGGGAGGCTACGAGCAGTACTTC. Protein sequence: CASSRVAGGYEQYF.

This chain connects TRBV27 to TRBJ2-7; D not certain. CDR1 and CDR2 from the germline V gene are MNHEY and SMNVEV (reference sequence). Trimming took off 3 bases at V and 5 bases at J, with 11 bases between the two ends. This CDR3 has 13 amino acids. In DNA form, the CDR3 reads TGTGCCAGCAGTTTGTCTAGGGTCCACGAGCAGTACTTC. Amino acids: CASSLSRVHEQYF.

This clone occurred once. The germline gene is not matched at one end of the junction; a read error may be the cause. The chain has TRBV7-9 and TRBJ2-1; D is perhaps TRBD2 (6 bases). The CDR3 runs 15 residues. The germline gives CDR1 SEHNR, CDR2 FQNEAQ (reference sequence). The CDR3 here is CASSIADSSYNEQFF. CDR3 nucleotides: TGTGCCAGCAGCATAGCGGATAGCTCCTACAATGAGCAGTTCTTC.

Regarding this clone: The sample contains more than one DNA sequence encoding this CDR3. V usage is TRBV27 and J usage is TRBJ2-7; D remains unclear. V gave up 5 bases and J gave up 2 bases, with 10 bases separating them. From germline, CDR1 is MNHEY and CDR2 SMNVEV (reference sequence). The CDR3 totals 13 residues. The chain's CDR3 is CASSLSRTYEQYF. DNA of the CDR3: TGTGCCAGCAGTCTCTCCAGAACCTACGAGCAGTACTTC.

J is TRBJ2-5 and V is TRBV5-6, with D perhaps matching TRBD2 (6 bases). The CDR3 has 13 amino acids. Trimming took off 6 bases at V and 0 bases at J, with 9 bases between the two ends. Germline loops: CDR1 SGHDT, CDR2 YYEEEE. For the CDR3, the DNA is TGTGCCAGCATAGGGGACTACCAAGAGACCCAGTACTTC. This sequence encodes CASIGDYQETQYF. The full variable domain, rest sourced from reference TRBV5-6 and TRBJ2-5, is DAGVTQSPTHLIKTRGQQVTLRCSPKSGHDTVSWYQQALGQGPQFIFQYYEEEERQRGNFPDRFSGHQFPNYSSELNVNALLLGDSALYLCASIGDYQETQYFGPGTRLLVL.

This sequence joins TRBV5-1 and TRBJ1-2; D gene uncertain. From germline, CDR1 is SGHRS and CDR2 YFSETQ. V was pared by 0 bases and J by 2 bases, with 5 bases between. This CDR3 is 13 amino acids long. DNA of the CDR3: TGCGCCAGCAGCTTGGAGGAAAACTATGGCTACACCTTC. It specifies CASSLEENYGYTF.

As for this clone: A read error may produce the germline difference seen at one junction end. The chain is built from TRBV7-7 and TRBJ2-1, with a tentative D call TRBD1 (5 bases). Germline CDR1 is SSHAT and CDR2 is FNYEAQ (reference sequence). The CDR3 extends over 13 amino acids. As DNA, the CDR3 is TGTGCTAGCAGCTTGGGGCTATACAATGAGCAGTTCTTC. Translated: CASSLGLYNEQFF.

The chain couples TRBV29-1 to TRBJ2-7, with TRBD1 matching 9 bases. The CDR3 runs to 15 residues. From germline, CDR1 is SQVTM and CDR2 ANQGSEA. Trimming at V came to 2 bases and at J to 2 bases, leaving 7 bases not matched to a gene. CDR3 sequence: CSVESAGTGTYEQYF. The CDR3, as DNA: TGCAGCGTTGAATCTGCCGGGACAGGGACCTACGAGCAGTACTTC.

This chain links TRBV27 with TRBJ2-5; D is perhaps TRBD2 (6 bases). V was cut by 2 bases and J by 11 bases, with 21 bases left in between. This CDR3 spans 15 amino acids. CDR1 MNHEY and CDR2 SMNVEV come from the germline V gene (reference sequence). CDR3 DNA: TGTGCCAGCAGTTTAGCGGTTAGCGGTAATGCGGAGCAGTACTTC. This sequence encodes CASSLAVSGNAEQYF.

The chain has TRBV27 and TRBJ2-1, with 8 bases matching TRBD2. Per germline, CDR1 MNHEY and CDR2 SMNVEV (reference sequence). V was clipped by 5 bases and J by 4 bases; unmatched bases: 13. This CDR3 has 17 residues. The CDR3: CASSTDQSGSLYNEQFF. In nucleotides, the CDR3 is TGTGCCAGCAGTACCGACCAGAGCGGGAGTCTTTACAATGAGCAGTTCTTC.

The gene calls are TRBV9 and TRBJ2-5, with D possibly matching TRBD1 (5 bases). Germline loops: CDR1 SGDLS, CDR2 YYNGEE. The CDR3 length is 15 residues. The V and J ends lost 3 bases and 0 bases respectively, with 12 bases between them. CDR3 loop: CASSGQGRDQETQYF. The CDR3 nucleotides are TGTGCCAGCAGCGGGCAGGGAAGGGACCAAGAGACCCAGTACTTC.

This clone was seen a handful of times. The chain's CDR3 is CAWSVGGTSGEETQYF. CDR3 sequence (DNA): TGTGCCTGGAGTGTGGGTGGGACTAGCGGAGAAGAGACCCAGTACTTC. The chain uses TRBV30 and TRBJ2-5, with 11 bases matching TRBD2. Trimming took 0 bases from V and 3 from J; bases not matched to a gene: 6. CDR3 length: 16 residues. Germline CDR1 GTSNPN, CDR2 SVGIG (reference sequence).

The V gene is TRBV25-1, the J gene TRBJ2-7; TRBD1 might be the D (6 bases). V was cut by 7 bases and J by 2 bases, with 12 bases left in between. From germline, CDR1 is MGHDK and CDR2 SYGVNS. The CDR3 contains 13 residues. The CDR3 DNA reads TGTGCCAGCACCGGAGACAGGACCTACGAGCAGTACTTC. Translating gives CASTGDRTYEQYF.

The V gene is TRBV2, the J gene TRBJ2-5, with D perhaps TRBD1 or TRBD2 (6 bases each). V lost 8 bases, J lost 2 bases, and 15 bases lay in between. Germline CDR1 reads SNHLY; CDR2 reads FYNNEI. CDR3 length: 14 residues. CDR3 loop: CASGGGLAQETQYF. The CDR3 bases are TGTGCCAGCGGAGGGGGGCTAGCTCAAGAGACCCAGTACTTC. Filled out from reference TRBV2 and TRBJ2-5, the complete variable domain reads EPEVTQTPSHQVTQMGQEVILRCVPISNHLYFYWYRQILGQKVEFLVSFYNNEISEKSEIFDDQFSVERPDGSNFTLKIRSTKLEDSAMYFCASGGGLAQETQYFGPGTRLLVL.

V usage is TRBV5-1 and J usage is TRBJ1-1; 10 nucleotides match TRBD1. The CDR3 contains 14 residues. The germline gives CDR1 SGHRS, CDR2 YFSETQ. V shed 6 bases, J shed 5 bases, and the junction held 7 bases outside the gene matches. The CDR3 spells CASTFRDRGTEAFF. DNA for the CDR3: TGCGCCAGCACATTCCGGGACAGGGGTACTGAAGCTTTCTTT.

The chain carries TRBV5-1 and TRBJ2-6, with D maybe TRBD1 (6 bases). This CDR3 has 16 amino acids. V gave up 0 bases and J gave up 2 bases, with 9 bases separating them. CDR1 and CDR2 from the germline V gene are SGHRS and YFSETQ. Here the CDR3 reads CASSLVQGTGANVLTF. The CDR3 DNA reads TGCGCCAGCAGCTTGGTACAGGGAACTGGGGCCAACGTCCTGACTTTC.

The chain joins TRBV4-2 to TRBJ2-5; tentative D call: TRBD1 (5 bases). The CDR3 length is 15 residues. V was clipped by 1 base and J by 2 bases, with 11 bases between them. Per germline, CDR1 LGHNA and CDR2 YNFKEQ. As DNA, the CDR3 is TGTGCCAGCAGCCAAGGTGGGGCAGTACAAGAGACCCAGTACTTC. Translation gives CASSQGGAVQETQYF.

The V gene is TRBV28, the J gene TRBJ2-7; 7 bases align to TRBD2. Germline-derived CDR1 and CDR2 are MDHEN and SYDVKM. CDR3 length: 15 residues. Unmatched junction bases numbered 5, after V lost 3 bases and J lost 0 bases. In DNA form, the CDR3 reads TGTGCCAGCAGTTTTGGGCGGGAGCACTCCTACGAGCAGTACTTC. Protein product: CASSFGREHSYEQYF.

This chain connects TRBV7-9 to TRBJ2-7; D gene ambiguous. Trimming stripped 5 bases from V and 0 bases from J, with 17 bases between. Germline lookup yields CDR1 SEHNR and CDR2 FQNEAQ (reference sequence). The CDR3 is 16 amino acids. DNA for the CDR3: TGTGCCAGCAGCGCCAGGAAAGGAGCAACCTCCTACGAGCAGTACTTC. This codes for CASSARKGATSYEQYF.